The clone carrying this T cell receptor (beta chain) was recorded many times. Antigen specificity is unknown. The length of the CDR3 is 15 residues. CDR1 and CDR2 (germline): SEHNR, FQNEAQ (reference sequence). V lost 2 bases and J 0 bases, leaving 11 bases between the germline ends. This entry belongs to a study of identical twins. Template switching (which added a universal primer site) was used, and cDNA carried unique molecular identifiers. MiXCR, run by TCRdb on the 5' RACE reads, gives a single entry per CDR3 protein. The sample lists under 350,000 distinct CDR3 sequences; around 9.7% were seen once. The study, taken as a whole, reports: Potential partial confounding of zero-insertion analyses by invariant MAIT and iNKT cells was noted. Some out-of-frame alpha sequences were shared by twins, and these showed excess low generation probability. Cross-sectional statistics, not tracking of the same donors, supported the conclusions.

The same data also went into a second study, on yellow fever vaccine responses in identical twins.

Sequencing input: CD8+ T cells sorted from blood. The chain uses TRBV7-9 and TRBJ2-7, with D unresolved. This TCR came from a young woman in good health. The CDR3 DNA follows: TGTGCCAGCAGCTTATGGCAGGCTAACTCCTACGAGCAGTACTTC. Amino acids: CASSLWQANSYEQYF.